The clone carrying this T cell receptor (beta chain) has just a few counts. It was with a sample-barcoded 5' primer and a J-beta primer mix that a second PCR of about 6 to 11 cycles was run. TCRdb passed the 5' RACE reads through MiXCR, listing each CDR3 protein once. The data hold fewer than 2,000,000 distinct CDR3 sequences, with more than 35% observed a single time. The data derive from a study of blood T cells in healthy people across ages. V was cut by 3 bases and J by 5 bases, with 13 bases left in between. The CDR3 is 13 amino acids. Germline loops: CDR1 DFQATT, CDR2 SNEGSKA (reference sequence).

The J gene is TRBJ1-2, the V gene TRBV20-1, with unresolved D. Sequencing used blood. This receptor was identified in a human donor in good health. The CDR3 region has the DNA TGCAGTGCTAGCTCCCCCACATTGTATGGCTACACCTTC. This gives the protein CSASSPTLYGYTF.